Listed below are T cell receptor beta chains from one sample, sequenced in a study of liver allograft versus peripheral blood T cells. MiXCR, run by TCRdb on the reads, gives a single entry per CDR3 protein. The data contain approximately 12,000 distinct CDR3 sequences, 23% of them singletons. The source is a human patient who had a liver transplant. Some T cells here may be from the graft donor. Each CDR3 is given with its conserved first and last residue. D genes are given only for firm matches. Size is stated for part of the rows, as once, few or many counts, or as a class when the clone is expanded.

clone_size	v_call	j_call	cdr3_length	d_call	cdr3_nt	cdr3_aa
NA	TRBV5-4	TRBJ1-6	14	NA	TGTGCCAGCAGCTTGGCCTCCGATCTTGGACCCCTCCACTTT	CASSLASDLGPLHF
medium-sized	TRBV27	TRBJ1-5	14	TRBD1	TGTGCCAGCAACGGGACAGGGGGCTGTCAGCCCCAGCATTTT	CASNGTGGCQPQHF
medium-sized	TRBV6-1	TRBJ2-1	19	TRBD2	TGTGCCAGCAGTGAAAACCCCTTGGGCTATAGCGGGAGTCTTGATGAGCAGTTCTTC	CASSENPLGYSGSLDEQFF
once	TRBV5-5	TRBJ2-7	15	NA	TGTGCCAGCAGCGTCCGGGACGGATTCTCCTACGAGCAGTACTTC	CASSVRDGFSYEQYF
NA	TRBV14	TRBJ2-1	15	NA	TGTGCCAGCAGCAAAGGGGGATTCACTCACCTGGGGCAGTTCTTC	CASSKGGFTHLGQFF
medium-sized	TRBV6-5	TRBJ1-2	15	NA	TGTGCCAGCAGTTACTCGGTGGGCGTGCTCTATGGCTACACCTTC	CASSYSVGVLYGYTF
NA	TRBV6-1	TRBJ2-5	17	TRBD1	TGTGCCAGCAAATCCTTTCTCGGGACAGGGGAAGAGGAGACCCAGTACTTC	CASKSFLGTGEEETQYF
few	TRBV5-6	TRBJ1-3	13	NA	TGTGCCAGCAGCCCGGGAGAGGGAAACACCATATATTTT	CASSPGEGNTIYF
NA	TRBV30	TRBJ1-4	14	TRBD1	TGTGCCTGGAGGGACAGGGGGCGATCTGAAAAACTGTTTTTT	CAWRDRGRSEKLFF
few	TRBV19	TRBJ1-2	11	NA	TGTGCCAGTAGGAACAGGAGTGGCTACACCTTC	CASRNRSGYTF
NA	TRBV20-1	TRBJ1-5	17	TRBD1	TGCAGTGCTAGTTCTTGGACAGGGGGCGCGGGCAATCAGCCCCAGCATTTT	CSASSWTGGAGNQPQHF
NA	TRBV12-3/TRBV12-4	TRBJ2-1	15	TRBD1	TGTGCCAGCACCACCGGACAGGGGGTCTACAATGAGCAGTTCTTC	CASTTGQGVYNEQFF
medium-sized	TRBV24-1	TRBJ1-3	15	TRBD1	TGTGCCACCAGTAGGGGGCATGGGGTCGGAAACACCATATATTTT	CATSRGHGVGNTIYF
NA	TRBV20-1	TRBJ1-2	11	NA	TGCAGTGCTACAGACAGTCCTGGCTACACCTTC	CSATDSPGYTF
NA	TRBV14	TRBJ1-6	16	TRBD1	TGTGCCAGCAGCGCAAAATCCGGGACAGTCGGATCACCCCTCCACTTT	CASSAKSGTVGSPLHF
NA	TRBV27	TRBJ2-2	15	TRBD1	TGTGCCAGCAGTGGGACAGGGGGTGGGACCGGGGAGCTGTTTTTT	CASSGTGGGTGELFF
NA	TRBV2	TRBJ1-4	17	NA	TGTGCCAGCGGGGGTAGTGCCAGGCTTGCAACTAATGAAAAACTGTTTTTT	CASGGSARLATNEKLFF
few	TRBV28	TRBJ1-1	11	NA	TGTGCCAGCAAGGTGAACACTGAAGCTTTCTTT	CASKVNTEAFF
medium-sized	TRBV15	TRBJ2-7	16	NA	TGTGCCACCAGCAGAAGGTGGTCCACCTCCCGCTACGAGCAGTACTTC	CATSRRWSTSRYEQYF
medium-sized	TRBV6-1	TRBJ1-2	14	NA	TGTGCCAGCAGTGAAAAGGGGATATACTATGGCTACACCTTC	CASSEKGIYYGYTF
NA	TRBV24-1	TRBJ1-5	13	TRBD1	TGTGCCACCAGTGAGACAGGGCGGCAGCCCCAGCATTTT	CATSETGRQPQHF
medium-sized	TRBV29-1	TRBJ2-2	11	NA	TGCAGCGTTGGGGCGTCCGGGGAGCTGTTTTTT	CSVGASGELFF
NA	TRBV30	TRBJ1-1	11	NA	TGTGCCTGGAGTGGACCCTTCATCAGAATCTTT	CAWSGPFIRIF
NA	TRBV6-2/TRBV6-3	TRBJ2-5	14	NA	TGTGCCAGCAGGCAGGGACGGGTGGGGGAGACCCAGTACTTC	CASRQGRVGETQYF
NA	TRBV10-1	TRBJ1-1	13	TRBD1	TGCGCCAGTTCCCCACAGGGGAAAACTGAAGCTTTCTTT	CASSPQGKTEAFF
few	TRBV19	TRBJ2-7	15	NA	TGTGCCAGCCATGCTTCAGGGCGCCTAAGATACGAGCAGTACTTC	CASHASGRLRYEQYF
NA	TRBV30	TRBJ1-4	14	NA	TGTGCCTGGTCGGACTTTACAACTAATGTAAAACTGTTTTTT	CAWSDFTTNVKLFF
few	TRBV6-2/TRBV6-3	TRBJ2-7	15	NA	TGTGCCAGCAGTCCCCTCGGCAGCCTATCCTACGAGCAGTACTTC	CASSPLGSLSYEQYF